This TCR beta chain stems from a study of blood T cell repertoires in COVID-19. V was pared by 0 bases and J by 2 bases, with 1 base of the junction left unmatched. The germline V gene encodes CDR1 SGHNT and CDR2 YYREEE (reference sequence). The CDR3 consists of 15 residues. Repertoires were generated with immunoSEQ multiplex PCR, while TCRdb's copy carries only in-frame clones and drops some. The sample lists 540,000 or so clones; less than 90% were seen once. The J gene is TRBJ1-3, the V gene TRBV5-4, with 8 bases lining up with TRBD1. Sequenced input: peripheral blood. This receptor was obtained from a woman aged 45-59 years with COVID-19, enrolled during active disease. The CDR3 DNA follows: TGTGCCAGCAGCTTGGACAGGGGGGCTGGAAACACCATATATTTT. It is translated as CASSLDRGAGNTIYF.